A selection of T cell receptor beta chains follows, all from one sample in a study of T-cell reconstitution after alpha-beta-depleted transplantation in children. TCRdb re-analysed the PCR reads in MiXCR, keeping a single row per CDR3 protein. The data show thousands of distinct CDR3 sequences, around 9.8% seen once. The source material was PBMCs, mostly from graft donor cells, sampled 180 days after TCRalphabeta/CD19-depleted stem cell transplant. These receptors were collected from a male patient aged 2-15 years who had a stem cell transplant for acute lymphoblastic leukemia, so the T cells may come from the graft donor. The CDR3 runs from the conserved cysteine through the conserved F or W. A D gene is named only where the DNA matches it firmly. Size is omitted from some rows. Given values are once, few, many or a class for expanded clones.

clone size,J gene,D gene,V gene,CDR3 protein,CDR3 DNA
many,TRBJ1-1,TRBD1,TRBV29-1,CSVEGDRGTEAFF,TGCAGCGTTGAGGGGGACAGGGGCACTGAAGCTTTCTTT
many,TRBJ2-7,TRBD2,TRBV5-3,CARLAGRSGTSGRAGDEQYF,TGTGCCAGACTGGCAGGGCGGTCCGGGACTAGCGGGAGGGCCGGAGACGAGCAGTACTTC
many,TRBJ1-2,TRBD1,TRBV7-9,CASSPSDRAVHGYTF,TGTGCCAGCAGCCCTTCGGACAGGGCGGTGCATGGCTACACCTTC
many,TRBJ2-7,TRBD1,TRBV12-3/TRBV12-4,CASSRGQGVPPYEQYF,TGTGCCAGCAGTCGCGGACAGGGGGTACCCCCCTACGAGCAGTACTTC
medium-sized,TRBJ2-7,TRBD2,TRBV10-3,CAISEESSGLPYEQYF,TGTGCCATCAGTGAGGAATCTAGCGGGTTGCCCTACGAGCAGTACTTC
few,TRBJ2-5,TRBD2,TRBV24-1,CATSDTTSGTQETQYF,TGTGCCACCAGTGACACGACTAGCGGGACTCAAGAGACCCAGTACTTC
few,TRBJ2-2,TRBD1,TRBV3-1,CASSQGTGNTGELFF,TGTGCCAGCAGCCAGGGGACAGGGAACACCGGGGAGCTGTTTTTT
many,TRBJ2-3,TRBD2,TRBV7-9,CASSQRRGGGTDTQYF,TGTGCCAGCAGTCAGCGGAGGGGAGGGGGCACAGATACGCAGTATTTT
many,TRBJ2-7,-,TRBV5-1,CASSLQDSYEQYF,TGCGCCAGCAGCTTGCAGGACTCCTACGAGCAGTACTTC
many,TRBJ1-1,TRBD1,TRBV6-1,CASSEARDRANTEAFF,TGTGCCAGCAGTGAAGCTAGGGACAGGGCTAACACTGAAGCTTTCTTT
medium-sized,TRBJ2-1,-,TRBV28,CASSTWSTYNEQFF,TGTGCCAGCAGTACCTGGAGCACCTACAATGAGCAGTTCTTC
medium-sized,TRBJ1-1,-,TRBV5-1,CASSPAGFRTEAFF,TGCGCCAGCAGCCCCGCAGGGTTTAGGACTGAAGCTTTCTTT
once,TRBJ2-1,-,TRBV21-1,CASSKERSGRSGNEQFF,TGTGCCAGCAGCAAAGAGAGAAGCGGGAGGTCTGGCAATGAGCAGTTCTTC
many,TRBJ2-7,TRBD2,TRBV11-3,CASSSGTSYEQYF,TGTGCCAGCAGCTCCGGGACTAGCTACGAGCAGTACTTC
many,TRBJ2-7,TRBD1,TRBV15,CATSLRRQGAGEQYF,TGTGCCACCTCCCTCCGCCGACAGGGGGCCGGCGAGCAGTACTTC
medium-sized,TRBJ2-7,TRBD1,TRBV7-9,CASKNTGGYEQYF,TGTGCCAGCAAGAATACAGGGGGCTACGAGCAGTACTTC
many,TRBJ1-2,TRBD1,TRBV6-5,CASSYSGGRGRYGYTF,TGTGCCAGCAGTTACTCTGGCGGCAGGGGGCGTTATGGCTACACCTTC
many,TRBJ2-3,TRBD1,TRBV5-1,CASSLFRDRGHRDTQYF,TGCGCCAGCAGCTTGTTCCGGGACAGGGGGCATAGAGATACGCAGTATTTT
-,TRBJ2-2,TRBD1,TRBV5-4,CASSPGGVAGELFF,TGTGCCAGCAGCCCAGGGGGCGTCGCCGGGGAGCTGTTTTTT
medium-sized,TRBJ2-1,TRBD2,TRBV20-1,CSARDAGDREQFF,TGCAGTGCTAGAGACGCGGGAGATAGAGAGCAGTTCTTC
many,TRBJ2-7,-,TRBV5-1,CASSLTQGPAYEQYF,TGCGCCAGCAGCTTGACGCAGGGACCAGCCTACGAGCAGTACTTC
many,TRBJ2-3,-,TRBV25-1,CASRCWTEKRTDTQYF,TGTGCCAGCAGATGTTGGACAGAGAAGCGGACAGATACGCAGTATTTT
-,TRBJ1-4,-,TRBV7-9,CASSLNVGGPNEKLFF,TGTGCCAGCAGCTTAAACGTAGGAGGTCCGAATGAAAAACTGTTTTTT
-,TRBJ1-3,-,TRBV20-1,CSGQAPDSSGNTIYF,TGCAGTGGCCAGGCGCCGGACTCCTCTGGAAACACCATATATTTT
medium-sized,TRBJ2-3,-,TRBV11-2,CASSLDDLFTDTQYF,TGTGCCAGCAGCTTAGATGACCTTTTCACAGATACGCAGTATTTT
many,TRBJ2-5,-,TRBV28,CASSLAGTWEETQYF,TGTGCCAGCAGTTTAGCCGGGACCTGGGAAGAGACCCAGTACTTC
many,TRBJ1-2,-,TRBV7-9,CASRPKGGYGYTF,TGTGCCAGCAGGCCCAAAGGAGGGTATGGCTACACCTTC
many,TRBJ1-1,-,TRBV28,CASSFRGVQAFF,TGTGCCAGCAGTTTTCGGGGCGTCCAAGCTTTCTTT
-,TRBJ2-5,-,TRBV19,CASSIGRGLLQETQYF,TGTGCCAGTAGTATTGGCAGGGGCCTACTACAAGAGACCCAGTACTTC
many,TRBJ2-7,TRBD2,TRBV7-9,CASSSTGTRTHEQYF,TGTGCCAGCAGCTCTACCGGGACTAGAACGCACGAGCAGTACTTC
many,TRBJ1-4,-,TRBV7-6,CASSLYRGRGNEKLFF,TGTGCCAGCAGCTTATATCGAGGGCGCGGGAATGAAAAACTGTTTTTT
many,TRBJ2-6,-,TRBV3-1,CASRGTPPSGANVLTF,TGTGCCAGCAGAGGGACGCCACCCTCTGGGGCCAACGTCCTGACTTTC
many,TRBJ1-1,-,TRBV6-6,CASSPEAFF,TGTGCCAGCAGTCCTGAAGCTTTCTTT
many,TRBJ2-7,TRBD2,TRBV28,CASSLLAGDGEQYF,TGTGCCAGCAGTTTACTAGCGGGAGATGGCGAGCAGTACTTC
medium-sized,TRBJ2-3,TRBD2,TRBV4-2,CASSLRGTSGNTDTQYF,TGTGCCAGCAGCCTCCGAGGGACTAGCGGAAACACAGATACGCAGTATTTT
few,TRBJ2-1,-,TRBV4-1,CASSPLGTGSNNEQFF,TGCGCCAGCAGCCCCCTGGGCACAGGGTCTAACAATGAGCAGTTCTTC
many,TRBJ1-4,TRBD1,TRBV7-9,CASSPRGGTNEKLFF,TGTGCCAGCAGCCCACGAGGGGGCACTAATGAAAAACTGTTTTTT
many,TRBJ2-1,-,TRBV7-6,CASSKSRGLEQFF,TGTGCCAGCAGCAAAAGCAGGGGACTTGAGCAGTTCTTC
many,TRBJ1-1,-,TRBV7-9,CASSPSLSNTEAFF,TGTGCCAGCAGCCCAAGCTTATCGAACACTGAAGCTTTCTTT
many,TRBJ2-1,TRBD2,TRBV7-6,CASSLDIAGVDEQFF,TGTGCCAGCAGCTTAGATATAGCGGGAGTGGATGAGCAGTTCTTC
many,TRBJ1-4,-,TRBV28,CASSLPETGGWTNEKLFF,TGTGCCAGCAGTTTACCTGAAACGGGGGGTTGGACTAATGAAAAACTGTTTTTT
medium-sized,TRBJ2-2,TRBD2,TRBV7-2,CASSLGTRASGAGELFF,TGTGCCAGCAGCTTAGGGACAAGGGCTAGCGGCGCCGGGGAGCTGTTTTTT
many,TRBJ2-5,TRBD1,TRBV24-1,CATSDWTGRRETQYF,TGTGCCACCAGTGATTGGACAGGGAGGCGAGAGACCCAGTACTTC
many,TRBJ2-1,TRBD2,TRBV24-1,CATSDRTSGNYNEQFF,TGTGCCACCAGTGATCGGACTAGCGGGAACTACAATGAGCAGTTCTTC
-,TRBJ2-2,-,TRBV6-1,CASTEGHASGELFF,TGTGCCAGCACCGAGGGCCATGCCAGCGGGGAGCTGTTTTTT